These 27 T cell receptor beta chains originate from one sample sequenced in a study of blood T cell repertoires in COVID-19. Profiling relied on immunoSEQ multiplex PCR, and the TCRdb table lists in-frame clones only, not all of them. Of approximately 150,000 clones detected, roughly 90% appear once; the ten largest clones hold roughly a sixth. Sequencing was carried out using peripheral blood. These receptors came from a man in his fifties or sixties with active or convalescent COVID-19.

This chain joins TRBV6-1 and TRBJ2-7, with 8 bases fitting TRBD1. Germline assignment: CDR1 MNHNS and CDR2 SASEGT. The CDR3 extends over 13 amino acids. DNA for the CDR3: TGTGCCAGCAGTGAAGATCCTAACAGGGGGAGATTGGTC. It codes for CASSEDPNRGRLV.

The chain links TRBV7-6 to TRBJ1-1; D perhaps matches TRBD1 (6 bases). The CDR3 covers 15 residues. Germline assignment: CDR1 SGHVS and CDR2 FNYEAQ. Trimming stripped 3 bases from V and 3 bases from J, with 14 bases between. The CDR3 nucleotides are TGTGCCAGCAGCTTCATGGGGGGGCAGCACACTGAAGCTTTCTTT. As protein: CASSFMGGQHTEAFF.

The gene calls are TRBV18 and TRBJ1-1; 8 bases map to TRBD1. J lost 2 bases, V lost 3 bases, and 5 bases had no gene match. The CDR3 has 15 residues. Germline-derived CDR1 and CDR2 are KGHSH and LQKENI. The CDR3 DNA sequence: TGTGCCAGCTCACCCAGGGACAGGCCAAACACTGAAGCTTTCTTT. The encoded protein is CASSPRDRPNTEAFF.

This clone showed up just once. This chain connects TRBV5-4 to TRBJ2-5; the match to TRBD2 covers 12 bases. In germline, CDR1 is SGHNT, CDR2 YYREEE (reference sequence). This CDR3 is 15 amino acids long. J gave up 1 base and V 8 bases, and 6 bases lay outside the gene matches. CDR3 protein: CASTLAGGFQETQYF. The CDR3, as DNA: TGTGCCAGTACGCTAGCGGGAGGGTTCCAAGAGACCCAGTACTTC. Based on the CDR3 plus reference TRBV5-4 and TRBJ2-5, the full variable domain is ETGVTQSPTHLIKTRGQQVTLRCSSQSGHNTVSWYQQALGQGPQFIFQYYREEENGRGNFPPRFSGLQFPNYSSELNVNALELDDSALYLCASTLAGGFQETQYFGPGTRLLVL.

V usage is TRBV6-2 or TRBV6-3 and J usage is TRBJ1-2; 7 bases line up with TRBD1. The CDR3 contains 15 residues. The junction had 9 bases not matched to a gene; V was cut back by 5 bases and J by 3 bases. Looked up from germline, CDR1 is MNHEY and CDR2 is SVGEGT. The CDR3 DNA is TGTGCCAGCAGTACCGGACAGGCACCCGACTATGGCTACACCTTC. The encoded protein is CASSTGQAPDYGYTF.

This chain joins TRBV20-1 and TRBJ2-1; D is undetermined. The CDR3 has 12 amino acids. V was clipped by 3 bases and J by 3 bases, with 6 bases between them. CDR1 and CDR2 from the germline V gene are DFQATT and SNEGSKA (reference sequence). In nucleotides, the CDR3 is TGCAGTGCTAGTAGACTCTACAATGAGCAGTTCTTC. Its protein is CSASRLYNEQFF.

In DNA, the CDR3 is TGTGCCATCAGTGATCTGGGAGGGTCTGGCTACACCTTC. Protein: CAISDLGGSGYTF. The V and J genes are TRBV10-3 and TRBJ1-2, with unresolved D. Germline values: CDR1 ENHRY, CDR2 SYGVKD. Trimming left V 3 bases short and J 7 bases short, with 12 bases between. CDR3 length: 13 amino acids.

The rearrangement links TRBV19 to TRBJ2-1; 14 bases match TRBD2. There are 15 residues in the CDR3. V gave up 5 bases and J gave up 6 bases; unmatched junction bases: 3. Germline V gene lookup returns CDR1 LNHDA and CDR2 SQIVND (reference sequence). CDR3 amino acids: CASSLTSGGANEQFF. The CDR3 nucleotides are TGTGCCAGTAGTCTGACTAGCGGGGGGGCCAATGAGCAGTTCTTC.

The V and J genes are TRBV5-8 and TRBJ1-5; 11 bases are a match to TRBD1. The CDR3 totals 17 residues. Trimming at V came to 1 base and at J to 5 bases, leaving 8 bases not matched to a gene. Germline V lookup: CDR1 SGHTS, CDR2 YDEGEE. CDR3: CASSLWDRGDSDQPQHF. DNA for the CDR3: TGTGCCAGCAGCTTGTGGGACAGGGGGGATTCGGATCAGCCCCAGCATTTT.

V and J are TRBV6-1 and TRBJ1-6, with unresolved D. Germline V CDR1 and CDR2: MNHNS, SASEGT. The CDR3 has 16 amino acids. The V gene lost 2 bases and the J gene lost 3 bases, with 11 bases spanning the gap. The CDR3 loop is CASSEYDYLYNSPLHF. CDR3 sequence (DNA): TGTGCCAGCAGTGAATACGACTACCTCTATAATTCACCCCTCCACTTT.

The CDR3 sequence is CASHQDRGYGYTF. CDR3 coding DNA: TGTGCCAGTCACCAGGACAGGGGCTATGGCTACACCTTC. The chain is built from TRBV19 and TRBJ1-2, with TRBD1 identical over 9 bases. V was pared by 8 bases and J by 4 bases, with 5 bases of the junction left unmatched. The CDR3 extends over 13 amino acids. The V gene's germline CDR1 is LNHDA and CDR2 SQIVND (reference sequence).

V is TRBV7-2 and J is TRBJ2-1, with D tentatively TRBD1 (5 bases). Germline V gives CDR1 SGHTA, CDR2 FQGNSA. CDR3 size: 14 residues. V dropped 4 bases and J dropped 3 bases, with 10 bases sitting between them. DNA for the CDR3: TGTGCCAGCAGCTCCCTTAGGGGCTACAATGAGCAGTTCTTC. This codes for CASSSLRGYNEQFF.

The chain recombines TRBV5-4 with TRBJ2-7; 8 positions match TRBD1. V gave up 2 bases and J gave up 0 bases; unmatched junction bases: 4. This CDR3 region has 15 residues. From germline, CDR1 is SGHNT and CDR2 YYREEE (reference sequence). In DNA, the CDR3 is TGTGCCAGCAGCTTAGGACAGGGAAGCTCCTACGAGCAGTACTTC. Translation: CASSLGQGSSYEQYF.

V gene TRBV6-5 combines with J gene TRBJ2-2; 7 nucleotides agree with TRBD1. J lost 0 bases, V lost 5 bases, and 3 bases had no gene match. The CDR3 length is 15 residues. CDR1 and CDR2 (germline): MNHEY, SVGAGI. The CDR3 nucleotides are TGTGCCAGCAGTAGACAGGGAGCGAACACCGGGGAGCTGTTTTTT. Translating it yields CASSRQGANTGELFF.

CDR3 sequence: CAWSGGIQETQYF. The CDR3 DNA follows: TGTGCCTGGAGTGGAGGGATCCAAGAGACCCAGTACTTC. The chain recombines TRBV30 with TRBJ2-5; D possibly corresponds to TRBD2 (5 bases). CDR3 length: 13 amino acids. Looked up from germline, CDR1 is GTSNPN and CDR2 is SVGIG (reference sequence). The V end lost 1 base, the J end lost 1 base, and 7 bases lay between the germline ends.

The chain combines TRBV5-4 with TRBJ2-5; 10 bases are shared with TRBD1. Per the germline V gene, CDR1 is SGHNT and CDR2 is YYREEE (reference sequence). The CDR3 sequence is 14 residues long. The ends lost 3 bases at V and 5 bases at J; junction bases unmatched: 4. The CDR3 region has the DNA TGTGCCAGCAGCTCGGGACAGGGGACCGAGACCCAGTACTTC. Protein: CASSSGQGTETQYF.

The V and J genes are TRBV6-2 or TRBV6-3 and TRBJ1-5; 8 bases are a match to TRBD1. This CDR3 is built from 15 residues. With V trimmed by 2 bases and J by 1 base, 1 base remained unmatched. CDR1 and CDR2 from the germline V gene are MNHEY and SVGEGT. The CDR3 region is CASSYRQGSNQPQHF. The CDR3 DNA reads TGTGCCAGCAGTTACCGACAGGGGAGCAATCAGCCCCAGCATTTT.

The chain uses TRBV29-1 and TRBJ2-3; TRBD1 matches 7 bases. Germline values: CDR1 SQVTM, CDR2 ANQGSEA. The CDR3 has 13 amino acids. V lost 6 bases and J lost 0; bases outside the gene matches: 3. CDR3 sequence: CSVVQGSTDTQYF. CDR3 DNA: TGCAGCGTGGTACAGGGGAGCACAGATACGCAGTATTTT.

The rearrangement joins TRBV4-1 to TRBJ2-2; TRBD2 matches at 9 bases. The ends lost 1 base at V and 5 bases at J; junction bases unmatched: 8. Germline CDR1 is MGHRA and CDR2 is YSYEKL. CDR3 length: 17 residues. The CDR3 loop is CASSQGDSGSRTGELFF. DNA of the CDR3: TGCGCCAGCAGCCAAGGGGATAGCGGGAGTCGTACCGGGGAGCTGTTTTTT.

V is TRBV14 and J is TRBJ2-2; tentative D call: TRBD1 (5 bases). The CDR3 consists of 14 residues. V dropped 4 bases and J dropped 2 bases, with 8 bases sitting between them. Germline V gene data show CDR1 as SGHDN and CDR2 as FVKESK. DNA of the CDR3: TGTGCCAGCAGCCGACAGATCAACACCGGGGAGCTGTTTTTT. This codes for CASSRQINTGELFF.

The V and J genes are TRBV7-2 and TRBJ2-3, with D possibly TRBD1 on 5 matching bases. This CDR3 comprises 16 residues. The germline V gene encodes CDR1 SGHTA and CDR2 FQGNSA. Between the trimmed V and J ends, which lost 4 bases and 0 bases, there was a span of 14 bases. The CDR3 protein is CASSSSSRVSTDTQYF. CDR3 DNA sequence: TGTGCCAGCAGCTCCTCAAGCAGGGTTAGCACAGATACGCAGTATTTT.

The chain uses TRBV7-9 and TRBJ2-2; 9 bases align to TRBD1. The CDR3 has 16 residues. The germline V gene has CDR1 SEHNR and CDR2 FQNEAQ (reference sequence). V gave up 5 bases and J gave up 6 bases; unmatched junction bases: 10. The CDR3 bases are TGTGCCAGCAGCCATACAGGGGGCGCTGGCGCCGGGGAGCTGTTTTTT. Its translation: CASSHTGGAGAGELFF. Using reference TRBV7-9 and TRBJ2-2 for the parts outside the CDR3, the full variable domain is DTGVSQNPRHKITKRGQNVTFRCDPISEHNRLYWYRQTLGQGPEFLTYFQNEAQLEKSRLLSDRFSAERPKGSFSTLEIQRTEQGDSAMYLCASSHTGGAGAGELFFGEGSRLTVL.

This chain joins TRBV10-1 and TRBJ2-1; 12 bases match TRBD1. V shed 4 bases and J 7 bases; nucleotides not matched to a gene: 5. Germline assignment: CDR1 WNHNN and CDR2 SYGVQD (reference sequence). The CDR3 loop spans 15 amino acids. The CDR3 sequence: CASSAGTGGGNEQFF. The CDR3 DNA sequence: TGCGCCAGCAGTGCGGGGACAGGGGGCGGGAATGAGCAGTTCTTC.

In DNA form, the CDR3 reads TGCGCCAGCAGCCAGAGGGAAACGGAAGCTTTCTTT. Protein: CASSQRETEAFF. The V and J genes are TRBV4-1 and TRBJ1-1, with D unclear. V lost 3 bases, J lost 8 bases, and 10 bases lay in between. Germline V lookup: CDR1 MGHRA, CDR2 YSYEKL. There are 12 residues in the CDR3.

Here the CDR3 reads CASSWGTANSPLHF. In DNA form, the CDR3 reads TGTGCCAGCAGCTGGGGGACAGCGAATTCACCCCTCCACTTT. The V gene is TRBV5-5, the J gene TRBJ1-6, with 7 bases fitting TRBD1. Germline lookup yields CDR1 SGHKS and CDR2 YYEKEE (reference sequence). V gave up 3 bases and J gave up 7 bases; unmatched junction bases: 4. There are 14 residues in the CDR3.

J is TRBJ1-1 and V is TRBV27; the D gene is possibly TRBD1 (6 bases). With 6 bases removed from V and 7 bases from J, the gap between germline ends came to 12 bases. Germline V gives CDR1 MNHEY, CDR2 SMNVEV (reference sequence). The CDR3 contains 12 residues. The CDR3 here is CASSDRIDEAFF. CDR3 in DNA: TGTGCCAGCAGCGACAGGATCGATGAAGCTTTCTTT.

The chain links TRBV2 to TRBJ1-1; D possibly corresponds to TRBD1 (6 bases). V gave up 8 bases and J gave up 4 bases, with 17 bases separating them. Germline V gene data show CDR1 as SNHLY and CDR2 as FYNNEI. The length of the CDR3 is 14 residues. The CDR3 sequence is CASRTARRVTEAFF. The DNA of the CDR3 is TGTGCCAGCCGGACAGCCCGAAGGGTCACTGAAGCTTTCTTT.